These T cell receptor beta chains were read from a single sample in a study of blood T cell repertoires in COVID-19. Clones were sequenced by immunoSEQ multiplex PCR, and TCRdb holds only the in-frame ones, with some missing. This table has approximately 280,000 clones, around 89% appearing once. The source material was peripheral blood. The source is a middle-aged man with acute or convalescent COVID-19. Both conserved end residues are part of each CDR3. The D gene is left open where the match is weak. Not every row has a clone size; where given, it reads once, few, many or a size class.

J gene,D gene,V gene,clone size,CDR3 protein,CDR3 DNA
TRBJ2-3,-,TRBV24-1,-,CATSDLQGSRTDTQYF,TGTGCCACCAGTGATCTACAGGGTTCCCGCACAGATACGCAGTATTTT
TRBJ1-2,TRBD1,TRBV19,-,CASSDTGAYGYTF,TGTGCCAGTAGCGATACAGGGGCCTATGGCTACACCTTC
TRBJ1-1,TRBD1,TRBV10-3,-,CAISERQGAGNTEAFF,TGTGCCATCAGTGAGCGACAGGGGGCAGGGAACACTGAAGCTTTCTTT
TRBJ2-1,-,TRBV4-1,few,CASSQDWGGGYNEQFF,TGCGCCAGCAGCCAAGATTGGGGAGGGGGCTACAATGAGCAGTTCTTC
TRBJ2-2,TRBD1,TRBV5-8,-,CASNRGSHTGELFF,TGTGCCAGCAACAGGGGGTCTCACACCGGGGAGCTGTTTTTT
TRBJ2-2,-,TRBV9,once,CASGTGVHTGELFF,TGTGCCAGCGGAACGGGGGTACACACCGGGGAGCTGTTTTTT
TRBJ1-6,TRBD1,TRBV29-1,-,CSVRDRAPDSPLHF,TGCAGCGTTCGGGACAGGGCTCCGGATTCACCCCTCCACTTT
TRBJ2-1,-,TRBV11-2,-,CASSFYSETRPNEQFF,TGTGCCAGCAGCTTTTATAGCGAGACTCGCCCCAATGAGCAGTTCTTC
TRBJ1-1,TRBD1,TRBV6-6,-,CASRAGGTHTEAFF,TGTGCCAGCAGGGCAGGGGGAACTCACACTGAAGCTTTCTTT
TRBJ1-5,-,TRBV7-2,-,CASSLNGLNALHQPQHF,TGTGCCAGCAGCTTAAACGGTCTTAACGCTCTTCATCAGCCCCAGCATTTT
TRBJ1-1,-,TRBV2,-,CASTGDLNTEAFF,TGTGCCAGCACCGGTGACTTAAACACTGAAGCTTTCTTT
TRBJ1-6,-,TRBV14,-,CASSHLKEGSYNSPLHF,TGTGCCAGCAGCCACCTCAAGGAGGGCTCCTATAATTCACCCCTCCACTTT
TRBJ2-1,-,TRBV5-5,-,CASSTTGDSYNEQFF,TGTGCCAGCAGCACTACCGGGGATTCCTACAATGAGCAGTTCTTC
TRBJ2-1,-,TRBV21-1,-,CASRVAEKQFF,TGTGCCAGCAGGGTAGCGGAGAAGCAGTTCTTC
TRBJ1-1,-,TRBV9,-,CASSVGRRDTEAFF,TGTGCCAGCAGCGTAGGGCGGAGGGACACTGAAGCTTTCTTT
TRBJ2-1,TRBD2,TRBV12-3/TRBV12-4,-,CASSAGGPYEQFF,TGTGCCAGCAGTGCGGGGGGGCCTTATGAGCAGTTCTTC
TRBJ2-7,TRBD2,TRBV18,-,CASSSGLAGGPHEQYF,TGTGCCAGCTCATCGGGACTAGCGGGGGGGCCACACGAGCAGTACTTC